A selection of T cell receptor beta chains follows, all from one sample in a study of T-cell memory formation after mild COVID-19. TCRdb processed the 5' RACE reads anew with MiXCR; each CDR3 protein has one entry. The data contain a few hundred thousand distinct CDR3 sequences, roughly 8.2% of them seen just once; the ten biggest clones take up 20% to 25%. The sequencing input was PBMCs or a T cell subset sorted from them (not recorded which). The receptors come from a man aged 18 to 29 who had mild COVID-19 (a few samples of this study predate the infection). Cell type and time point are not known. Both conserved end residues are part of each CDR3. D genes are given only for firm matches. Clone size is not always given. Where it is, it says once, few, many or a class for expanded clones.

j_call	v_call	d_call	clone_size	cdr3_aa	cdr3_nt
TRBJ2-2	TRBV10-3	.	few	CAIRGRLTGELFF	TGTGCCATCAGGGGGCGGTTAACCGGGGAGCTGTTTTTT
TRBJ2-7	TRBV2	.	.	CASSPLTYEQYF	TGTGCCAGCAGCCCCCTGACGTACGAGCAGTACTTC
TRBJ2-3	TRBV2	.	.	CASSAQDRDTQYF	TGTGCCAGCAGTGCACAGGATAGGGATACGCAGTATTTT
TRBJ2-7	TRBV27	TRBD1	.	CASSGGQGVEQYF	TGTGCCAGCAGTGGGGGACAGGGTGTCGAGCAGTACTTC
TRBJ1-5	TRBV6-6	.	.	CASSYSFQPQHF	TGTGCCAGCAGTTATTCCTTTCAGCCCCAGCATTTT
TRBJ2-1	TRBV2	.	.	CASSEIWGEEHEQFF	TGTGCCAGCAGTGAAATCTGGGGCGAGGAACATGAGCAGTTCTTC
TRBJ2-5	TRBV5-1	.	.	CASSFETHRTQYF	TGCGCCAGCAGCTTCGAGACTCATAGGACCCAGTACTTC
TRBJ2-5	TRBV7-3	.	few	CASSREGDTIQETQYF	TGTGCCAGCAGCCGTGAGGGCGATACGATCCAAGAGACCCAGTACTTC
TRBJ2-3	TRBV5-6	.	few	CASSLDAPHTQYF	TGTGCCAGCAGCTTGGACGCCCCGCATACGCAGTATTTT
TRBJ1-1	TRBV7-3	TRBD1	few	CASSLMGQGNTEAFF	TGTGCCAGCAGCTTAATGGGACAGGGGAACACTGAAGCTTTCTTT
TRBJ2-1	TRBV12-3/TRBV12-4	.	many	CASSPRNVPSYNEQFF	TGTGCCAGCAGTCCCCGAAACGTCCCTTCCTACAATGAGCAGTTCTTC
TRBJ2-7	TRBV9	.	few	CASSESSGDPSYEQYF	TGTGCCAGCAGCGAATCTTCGGGGGACCCCAGCTACGAGCAGTACTTC
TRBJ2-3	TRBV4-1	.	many	CASSQEGHPSTDTQYF	TGCGCCAGCAGCCAAGAGGGACATCCTAGCACAGATACGCAGTATTTT
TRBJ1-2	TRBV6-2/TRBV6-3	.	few	CASSSYRDGYTF	TGTGCCAGCAGTTCCTACAGGGACGGCTACACCTTC
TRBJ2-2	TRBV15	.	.	CATSGGAPGELFF	TGTGCCACCAGCGGCGGAGCTCCCGGGGAGCTGTTTTTT
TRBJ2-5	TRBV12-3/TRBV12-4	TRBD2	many	CASSFPSGGRLRETQYF	TGTGCCAGCAGCTTCCCTAGCGGGGGACGCCTGCGAGAGACCCAGTACTTC
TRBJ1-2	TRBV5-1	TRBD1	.	CASSLAPTGVGGYGYTF	TGCGCCAGCAGCTTGGCCCCGACAGGGGTTGGTGGCTATGGCTACACCTTC
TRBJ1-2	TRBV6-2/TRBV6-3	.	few	CASSPNLRDTYGYTF	TGTGCCAGCAGTCCGAATTTGAGGGACACCTATGGCTACACCTTC
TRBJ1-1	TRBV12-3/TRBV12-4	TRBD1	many	CASVPGQGARAEAFF	TGTGCCAGCGTCCCGGGACAGGGGGCGCGGGCTGAAGCTTTCTTT
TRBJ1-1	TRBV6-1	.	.	CASSVSQNTEAFF	TGTGCCAGCAGTGTTAGTCAGAACACTGAAGCTTTCTTT
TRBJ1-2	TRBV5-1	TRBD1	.	CASSLGDSRLIYGYTF	TGCGCCAGCAGCTTGGGGGACAGCCGACTTATTTATGGCTACACCTTC
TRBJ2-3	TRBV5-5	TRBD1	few	CASRRPGTGGDTQYF	TGTGCCAGCAGACGCCCCGGGACAGGGGGCGATACGCAGTATTTT
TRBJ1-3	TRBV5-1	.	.	CATSSGDAGNTIYF	TGCGCCACCTCCTCAGGGGACGCCGGAAACACCATATATTTT
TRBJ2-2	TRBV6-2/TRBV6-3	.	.	CASKKGGGGWSGELFF	TGTGCCAGCAAAAAGGGAGGGGGCGGGTGGTCCGGGGAGCTGTTTTTT
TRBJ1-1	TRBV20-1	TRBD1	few	CSASTRQGHTEAFF	TGCAGTGCATCCACGCGACAGGGGCACACTGAAGCTTTCTTT
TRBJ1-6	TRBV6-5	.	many	CASSYTFGSPLHF	.
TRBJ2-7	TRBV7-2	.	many	CASSSGGFSYEQYF	TGTGCCAGCAGCTCCGGTGGTTTCTCCTACGAGCAGTACTTC
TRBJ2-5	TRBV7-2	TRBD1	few	CASSANRGQETQYF	TGTGCCAGCAGCGCAAACAGGGGGCAGGAGACCCAGTACTTC
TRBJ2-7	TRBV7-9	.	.	CASSPRPPYEQYF	TGTGCCAGCAGCCCCAGGCCCCCCTACGAGCAGTACTTC
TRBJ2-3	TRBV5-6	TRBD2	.	CASSASGGRQDTQYF	TGTGCCAGCAGCGCTAGCGGGGGGCGGCAAGATACGCAGTATTTT
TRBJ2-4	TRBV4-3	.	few	CASSQDPAFARPLAKNIQYF	TGCGCCAGCAGCCAAGACCCCGCCTTCGCGAGACCTTTAGCCAAAAACATTCAGTACTTC
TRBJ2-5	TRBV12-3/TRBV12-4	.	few	CASSFRGRGEEETQYF	TGTGCCAGCAGTTTTCGGGGCAGAGGCGAGGAAGAGACCCAGTACTTC
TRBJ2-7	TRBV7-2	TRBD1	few	CASSQGAEVLSYEQYF	TGTGCCAGCAGCCAGGGGGCGGAGGTACTTTCCTACGAGCAGTACTTC
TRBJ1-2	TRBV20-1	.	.	CSAREPKGPQGGYTF	TGCAGTGCTAGAGAACCCAAGGGGCCCCAGGGTGGCTACACCTTC
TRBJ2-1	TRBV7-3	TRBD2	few	CASSWTSGGLNNEQFF	TGTGCCAGCAGTTGGACTAGCGGGGGGCTTAACAATGAGCAGTTCTTC
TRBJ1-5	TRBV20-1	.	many	CSAWGRVSNQPQHF	TGCAGTGCTTGGGGCCGTGTCAGCAATCAGCCCCAGCATTTT
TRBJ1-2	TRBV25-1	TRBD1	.	CASSGGVRGNGYTF	TGTGCCAGCAGTGGCGGGGTCAGGGGGAATGGCTACACCTTC
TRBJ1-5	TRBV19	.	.	CASSSTRPQHF	TGTGCCAGTAGTTCGACGCGGCCCCAGCATTTT
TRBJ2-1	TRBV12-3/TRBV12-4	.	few	CASSFGVGEQFF	TGTGCCAGCAGTTTTGGGGTAGGCGAGCAGTTCTTC
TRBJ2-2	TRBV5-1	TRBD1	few	CASSPTGTGGTGELFF	TGCGCCAGCAGCCCAACCGGGACAGGGGGGACCGGGGAGCTGTTTTTT
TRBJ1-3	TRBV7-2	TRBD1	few	CASSSQTGVGNTIYF	TGTGCCAGCAGCTCACAGACAGGGGTCGGAAACACCATATATTTT
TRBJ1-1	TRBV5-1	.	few	CASSFDLDEAFF	TGCGCCAGCAGCTTTGACCTAGATGAAGCTTTCTTT
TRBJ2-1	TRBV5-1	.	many	CASSLGRDNEQFF	TGCGCCAGCAGCTTGGGGCGGGACAATGAGCAGTTCTTC
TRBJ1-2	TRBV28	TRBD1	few	CASKVPDRAFF	TGTGCCAGCAAGGTCCCGGACAGGGCTTTCTTC
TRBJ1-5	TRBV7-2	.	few	CASSEPYQPQHF	TGTGCCAGCAGCGAGCCCTATCAGCCCCAGCATTTT
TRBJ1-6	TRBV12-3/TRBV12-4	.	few	CASSLGGNSSPLHF	TGTGCCAGCAGTTTAGGCGGGAACAGTTCACCCCTCCACTTT
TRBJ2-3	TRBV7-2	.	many	CASSFGWGTDTQYF	TGTGCCAGCAGCTTTGGTTGGGGGACGGATACGCAGTATTTT
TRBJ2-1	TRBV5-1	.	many	CASSPNPETLRSYNEQFF	TGCGCCAGCAGCCCGAACCCCGAAACCCTGCGCTCCTACAATGAGCAGTTCTTC